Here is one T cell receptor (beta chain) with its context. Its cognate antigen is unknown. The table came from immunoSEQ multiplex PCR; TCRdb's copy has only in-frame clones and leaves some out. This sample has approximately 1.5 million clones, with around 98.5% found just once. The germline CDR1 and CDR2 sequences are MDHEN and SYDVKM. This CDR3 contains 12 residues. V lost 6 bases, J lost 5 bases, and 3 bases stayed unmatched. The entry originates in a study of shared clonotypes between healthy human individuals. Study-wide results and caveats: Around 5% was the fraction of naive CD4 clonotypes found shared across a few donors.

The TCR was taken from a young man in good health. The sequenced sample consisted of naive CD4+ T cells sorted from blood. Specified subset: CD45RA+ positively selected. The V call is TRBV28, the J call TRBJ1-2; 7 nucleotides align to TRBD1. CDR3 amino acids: CASREQGYGYTF. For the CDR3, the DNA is TGTGCCAGCAGGGAACAGGGGTATGGCTACACCTTC.